Listed below are T cell receptor beta chains from one sample, sequenced in a study of blood T cell repertoires in COVID-19. Method: immunoSEQ multiplex PCR; TCRdb's copy keeps in-frame clones and lacks some. The data show around 300,000 clones, about nine tenths seen once. Sequenced: peripheral blood. Source of these receptors: a woman between 35 and 50 years old who had recovered from COVID-19. The CDR3 runs from the conserved cysteine through the conserved F or W. Fields, in order: V gene, D gene, CDR3 protein. A D gene is named only where the DNA matches it firmly.

>TRBV6-4|TRBD2
CASSRGPSGSDNEQFF
>TRBV30|-
CAWRGQNTEAFF
>TRBV10-3|-
CAISEAGGPRDYGYTF
>TRBV7-2|TRBD1
CASSPQGVPGEKLFF
>TRBV21-1|-
CASSDSPAESRHEQYF
>TRBV10-1|TRBD2
CASSESGLAAHYEQFF
>TRBV5-1|TRBD2
CASSGTSGSWETQYF
>TRBV4-1|TRBD2
CASSQAGTKEETQYF
>TRBV6-5|TRBD2
CASSQREGLRDEQYF
>TRBV18|-
CASSPPGAGTDQETQYF
>TRBV7-9|-
CASSLISGHGANTEAFF
>TRBV5-1|-
CASRGLTLTGELFF
>TRBV7-8|-
CASSLDAVEEETQYF
>TRBV28|-
CASSPMFGSNQPQHF
>TRBV6-5|-
CASSSGGPSQPQHF
>TRBV5-6|-
CASSSGITQYF
>TRBV3-1/TRBV3-2|-
CASSQDDERPYNEQFF
>TRBV19|-
CASSTQAQGFGELFF
>TRBV28|-
CASGPGGLGYEQYF
>TRBV28|-
CASSFPRLVPETQYF
>TRBV6-4|TRBD2
CASSPTRTSGVKSSYNEQFF
>TRBV3-1/TRBV3-2|-
CASSYSYEQYF
>TRBV11-3|-
CASSLALALDYEQYF
>TRBV13|TRBD1
CASSPRGTGGTEAFF
>TRBV6-5|-
CASSQFAGEQFF
>TRBV7-7|-
CASSPQGAEGEQFF
>TRBV30|-
CAFDEQYF
>TRBV11-3|-
CASSTTANTGELFF
>TRBV5-1|-
CASSGGTVNTEAFF
>TRBV29-1|TRBD1
CSVRQGDDQPQHF
>TRBV28|TRBD2
CASPPGLAGGVEWDTQYF
>TRBV4-2|TRBD2
CASSQSRTSGKNIQYF
>TRBV5-1|-
CASRLGVAYNEKLFF
>TRBV10-3|-
CAISDVGLSTGELFF
>TRBV6-5|-
CASSSDRDTSYEQYF
>TRBV28|-
CASGESGTDTQYF
>TRBV30|-
CAWAGGKRLDTGELFF
>TRBV27|-
CASSREGGRNTEAFF
>TRBV5-5|TRBD1
CASSLEQGRNQPQHF
>TRBV10-3|-
CAMALDSYGEQYF
>TRBV7-9|-
CASSPARGGTYEQYF
>TRBV4-1|-
CASSQGDSVAYEQYF
>TRBV6-5|TRBD1
CASSYFGQGGSNEQFF
>TRBV18|-
CASSPSVQVSYNEQFF
>TRBV5-1|-
CASSFRQSENTEAFF
>TRBV27|-
CASSSDRSLRGYTF
>TRBV10-1|TRBD2
CASSESTSGRAGNEQFF
>TRBV6-1|TRBD1
CASSDPQGVSYNEQFF
>TRBV2|TRBD2
CASRVLAGEGYNEQFF
>TRBV5-6|-
CASSSGGSGVVDTQYF
>TRBV10-3|TRBD2
CAISGRTSGSAGEQFF
>TRBV19|-
CASSKDGNSNQPQHF
>TRBV4-2|TRBD2
CASSHTEPLAGEETQYF
>TRBV28|-
CASRRIQGAGGTQYF
>TRBV5-1|-
CASSSNSQEKLFF
>TRBV30|-
CAWGTSTDTQYF
>TRBV30|-
CAWSVLGSLGSYEQYF
>TRBV5-1|TRBD1
CASSLQDREEETQYF
>TRBV10-3|-
CAISGTPSSYEQYF
>TRBV18|TRBD2
CASSPFVISGSYNEQFF